Below are 15 T cell receptor beta chains sequenced from a single sample in a study of T cells in Graves' hyperthyroidism and ophthalmopathy. Amplification targeted TCR beta CDR3 regions from RNA transcripts. In the first-round RT-PCR of the TCR CDR3, the HTBI primer set was used. TCRdb re-derived calls from the multiplex PCR reads in MiXCR, one entry per CDR3 protein. The table shows under 750,000 distinct CDR3 sequences, with 18% occurring only once. The sample was blood. The receptors here all came from a woman in her fifties or sixties with Graves' hyperthyroidism that later progressed to Graves' ophthalmopathy.

This clonotype has just a few counts. CDR3 residues: CASSVGGNSNQPQHF. The CDR3 nucleotides are TGTGCCAGCAGCGTAGGGGGGAATAGCAATCAGCCCCAGCATTTT. The rearrangement uses TRBV9 and TRBJ1-5; a weak D match, TRBD1 (5 bases). V lost 0 bases, J lost 0 bases, and 7 bases lay in between. CDR3 size: 15 residues. Germline V gene lookup returns CDR1 SGDLS and CDR2 YYNGEE.

The chain's CDR3 is CASFSNGAYTGELFF. The CDR3 DNA follows: TGTGCCAGCTTCAGTAATGGGGCCTACACCGGGGAGCTGTTTTTT. The gene calls are TRBV27 and TRBJ2-2; weak D call: TRBD1 (5 bases). This CDR3 has 15 amino acids. V lost 8 bases to trimming and J lost 3 bases, with 16 bases between them. Germline loops: CDR1 MNHEY, CDR2 SMNVEV (reference sequence).

A single count supports this clonotype. This chain links TRBV9 with TRBJ2-2; 14 nucleotides line up with TRBD2. J gave up 4 bases and V 5 bases, and 4 bases lay outside the gene matches. Germline V gives CDR1 SGDLS, CDR2 YYNGEE. CDR3 length: 16 residues. DNA of the CDR3: TGTGCCAGCAGTCGGACTAGCGGGGGGTTCACCGGGGAGCTGTTTTTT. This encodes CASSRTSGGFTGELFF.

This clonotype has more than one count but fewer than ten. The chain is built from TRBV11-1 and TRBJ2-3; TRBD2 matches at 7 bases. The CDR3 spans 17 residues. V gave up 5 bases and J gave up 7 bases; unmatched junction bases: 18. Germline assignment: CDR1 SGHAT and CDR2 FQDESV (reference sequence). The CDR3 DNA sequence: TGTGCCAGCAGCCCGCGGGGGTCAGCAAAGTCTCTAAATACGCAGTATTTT. Translation: CASSPRGSAKSLNTQYF.

The gene calls are TRBV20-1 and TRBJ1-1; D gene ambiguous. CDR1 and CDR2 (germline): DFQATT, SNEGSKA (reference sequence). The CDR3 contains 14 residues. The germline V and J ends were trimmed by 0 bases and 1 base, with 9 bases remaining between them. The DNA for the CDR3 is TGCAGTGCTAGAGAAGGGTTTCGGAACACTGAAGCTTTCTTT. It encodes CSAREGFRNTEAFF.

This clonotype has just a few counts. This chain connects TRBV27 to TRBJ1-2; no clear D. Germline V gene lookup returns CDR1 MNHEY and CDR2 SMNVEV (reference sequence). V was trimmed by 0 bases and J by 7 bases, leaving 12 bases between them. The CDR3 is 14 amino acids. The CDR3 DNA follows: TGTGCCAGCAGTTTATCGCACCCGACCGGTGGCTACACCTTC. Amino acid sequence: CASSLSHPTGGYTF.

The rearrangement joins TRBV10-3 to TRBJ1-1; perhaps TRBD1 as D (5 bases). The germline V gene has CDR1 ENHRY and CDR2 SYGVKD. Trimming stripped 0 bases from V and 2 bases from J, with 10 bases between. The CDR3 is made up of 15 amino acids. CDR3 sequence (DNA): TGTGCCATCAGTGAGTCGGGGGACGGTAACACTGAAGCTTTCTTT. Translation gives CAISESGDGNTEAFF.

Ten or more counts support this clonotype. The rearrangement uses TRBV5-1 and TRBJ1-6, with TRBD1 matching 7 bases. The CDR3 runs to 15 residues. Germline V CDR1 and CDR2: SGHRS, YFSETQ. V dropped 4 bases and J dropped 7; count of bases not matched to a gene: 8. Here the CDR3 DNA reads TGCGCCAGCAGCCCCCGACAGGGTTCGAATTCACCCCTCCACTTT. Translating it yields CASSPRQGSNSPLHF.

In the case of this clonotype: A much larger clone differs by one base, so this may be a read error. The chain combines TRBV4-1 with TRBJ2-5, with a weak D call TRBD2 (7 bases). The CDR3 is made up of 17 amino acids. The V gene's germline CDR1 is MGHRA and CDR2 YSYEKL. CDR3 sequence: CASSQGGGGSYQESQYF. CDR3 sequence (DNA): TGCGCCAGCAGCCAAGGAGGGGGGGGGTCGTACCAAGAGAGCCAGTACTTC.

This clonotype was seen a handful of times. This sequence joins TRBV12-3 or TRBV12-4 and TRBJ2-5; D is unclear. This CDR3 region has 13 residues. Trimming pared 2 bases from V and 2 bases from J, leaving 6 bases between. CDR3 in amino acids: CASSLYPQETQYF. CDR3 coding DNA: TGTGCCAGCAGTTTATACCCTCAAGAGACCCAGTACTTC.

This clonotype was recorded at least ten times. This chain links TRBV7-8 with TRBJ1-1; D is perhaps TRBD1 (6 bases). Germline-derived CDR1 and CDR2 are SGHVS and FQNEAQ. The CDR3 extends over 15 amino acids. V lost 1 base, J lost 3 bases, and 12 bases lay in between. The DNA for the CDR3 is TGTGCCAGCAGCTTAGTCAGAGGGGGGCACACTGAAGCTTTCTTT. Translated, it gives CASSLVRGGHTEAFF. The whole variable domain, filled in from reference TRBV7-8 and TRBJ1-1, reads GAGVSQSPRYKVAKRGQDVALRCDPISGHVSLFWYQQALGQGPEFLTYFQNEAQLDKSGLPSDRFFAERPEGSVSTLKIQRTQQEDSAVYLCASSLVRGGHTEAFFGQGTRLTVV.

This clonotype was observed many times. CDR3 protein: CSAREPTSGTDTQYF. Written as DNA, the CDR3 is TGCAGTGCTAGAGAGCCTACATCTGGCACAGATACGCAGTATTTT. The chain combines TRBV20-1 with TRBJ2-3; D ambiguous. The CDR3 is 15 amino acids. Per germline, CDR1 DFQATT and CDR2 SNEGSKA (reference sequence). Trimming took 0 bases from V and 1 from J, leaving 11 bases between them.

This clonotype was observed many times. The V call is TRBV20-1, the J call TRBJ2-2; TRBD2 is a possible D gene (6 bases). This CDR3 region has 14 residues. The V gene's germline CDR1 is DFQATT and CDR2 SNEGSKA (reference sequence). The V and J ends lost 3 bases and 6 bases respectively, with 14 bases between them. The CDR3 DNA reads TGCAGTGCTAGTCGATCTCTAGCGCCCGGGGAGCTGTTTTTT. Its translation: CSASRSLAPGELFF.

This clonotype was recorded at least ten times. The V and J genes are TRBV5-8 and TRBJ2-2; no clear D. V lost 4 bases and J 8 bases, leaving 6 bases between the germline ends. The CDR3 totals 11 residues. The germline CDR1 and CDR2 sequences are SGHTS and YDEGEE. The CDR3 sequence: CASSLIGELFF. The CDR3 DNA reads as TGTGCCAGCAGCCTCATTGGGGAGCTGTTTTTT.

This chain uses TRBV4-1 with TRBJ1-4; 7 bases are shared with TRBD1. The CDR3 is made up of 16 amino acids. Germline CDR1 MGHRA, CDR2 YSYEKL. J gave up 0 bases and V 5 bases, and 6 bases lay outside the gene matches. The CDR3 region has the DNA TGCGCCAGCAGCATCCCGACAGGGACAACTAATGAAAAACTGTTTTTT. Translating gives CASSIPTGTTNEKLFF.